Ten or more counts support the clone carrying this T cell receptor beta chain. This entry belongs to a study of T-cell reconstitution after alpha-beta-depleted transplantation in children. The germline gives CDR1 DFQATT, CDR2 SNEGSKA (reference sequence). The CDR3 has 14 residues. Between the trimmed V and J ends, which lost 0 bases and 10 bases, there was a span of 13 bases. Molecular barcoding with unique molecular identifiers was used for the TCRbeta library. TCRdb reprocessed the PCR reads with MiXCR, giving one entry per CDR3 protein. The sample includes 260,000 or so distinct CDR3 sequences, around 12% of them seen just once.

The chain recombines TRBV20-1 with TRBJ1-6; D unclear. Sample: PBMCs from the stem cell graft donor, taken from the stem cell graft. This receptor was taken from a human donor who donated a stem cell graft to a child with acute lymphoblastic leukemia. The CDR3 reads CSARDRVTNSPLHF. In DNA, the CDR3 is TGCAGTGCTAGAGATCGGGTCACCAACTCACCCCTCCACTTT.